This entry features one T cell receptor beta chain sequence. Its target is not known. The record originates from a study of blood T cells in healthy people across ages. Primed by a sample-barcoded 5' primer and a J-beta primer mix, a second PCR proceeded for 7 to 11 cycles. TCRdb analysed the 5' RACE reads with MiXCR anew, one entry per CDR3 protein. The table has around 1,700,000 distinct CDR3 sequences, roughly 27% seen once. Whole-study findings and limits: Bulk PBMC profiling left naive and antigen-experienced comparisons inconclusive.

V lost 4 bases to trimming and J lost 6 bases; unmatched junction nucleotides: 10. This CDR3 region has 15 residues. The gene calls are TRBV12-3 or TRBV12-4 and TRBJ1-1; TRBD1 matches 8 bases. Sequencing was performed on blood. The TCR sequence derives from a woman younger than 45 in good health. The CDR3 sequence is CASSSTTGGRAEAFF. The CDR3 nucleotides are TGTGCCAGCAGTTCCACTACAGGGGGACGGGCTGAAGCTTTCTTT.